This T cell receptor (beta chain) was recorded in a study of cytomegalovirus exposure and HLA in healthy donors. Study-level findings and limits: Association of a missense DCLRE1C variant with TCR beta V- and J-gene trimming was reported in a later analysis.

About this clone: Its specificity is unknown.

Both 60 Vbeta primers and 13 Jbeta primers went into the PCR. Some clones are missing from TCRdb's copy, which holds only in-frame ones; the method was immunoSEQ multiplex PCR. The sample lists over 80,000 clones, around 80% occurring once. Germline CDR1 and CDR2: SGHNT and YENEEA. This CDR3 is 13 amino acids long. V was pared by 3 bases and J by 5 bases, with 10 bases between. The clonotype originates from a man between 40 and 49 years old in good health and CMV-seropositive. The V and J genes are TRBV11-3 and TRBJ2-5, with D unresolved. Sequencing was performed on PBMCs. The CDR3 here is CASSLVRWETQYF. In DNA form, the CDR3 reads TGTGCCAGCAGCTTGGTCAGATGGGAGACCCAGTACTTC. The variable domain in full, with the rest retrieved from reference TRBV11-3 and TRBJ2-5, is EAGVVQSPRYKIIEKKQPVAFWCNPISGHNTLYWYLQNLGQGPELLIRYENEEAVDDSQLPKDRFSAERLKGVDSTLKIQPAELGDSAVYLCASSLVRWETQYFGPGTRLLVL.